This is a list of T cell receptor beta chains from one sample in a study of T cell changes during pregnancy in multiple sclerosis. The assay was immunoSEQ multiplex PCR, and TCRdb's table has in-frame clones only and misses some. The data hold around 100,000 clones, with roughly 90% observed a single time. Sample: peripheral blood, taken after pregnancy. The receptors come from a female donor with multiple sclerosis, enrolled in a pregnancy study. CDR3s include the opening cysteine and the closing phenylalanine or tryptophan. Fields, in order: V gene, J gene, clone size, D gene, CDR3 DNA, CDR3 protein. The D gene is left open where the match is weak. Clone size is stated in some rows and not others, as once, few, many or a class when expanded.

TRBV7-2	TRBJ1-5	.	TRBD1	TGTGCCAGCAGCCCCCTGGGGGGGACAGGGGCTCAGCCCCAGCATTTT	CASSPLGGTGAQPQHF
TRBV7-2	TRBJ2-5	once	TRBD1	TGTGCCAGCAGCGCCGAGACAGGGCAAGAGACCCAGTACTTC	CASSAETGQETQYF
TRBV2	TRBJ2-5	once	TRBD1	TGTGCCAGCAGTGGCGACAGGGGGCAAGTGACCCAGTACTTC	CASSGDRGQVTQYF
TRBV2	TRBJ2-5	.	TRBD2	TGTGCCAGCAGTGAAATGGGTAGCGGGACCCAGACCCAGTACTTC	CASSEMGSGTQTQYF
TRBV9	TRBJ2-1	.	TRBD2	TGTGCCAGCAGCACCTCCGGGACTAGCGGGAGAAATGAGCAGTTCTTC	CASSTSGTSGRNEQFF
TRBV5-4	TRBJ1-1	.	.	TGTGCCAGCAGCTCGAGAACTGAAGCTTTCTTT	CASSSRTEAFF
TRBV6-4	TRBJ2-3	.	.	TGTGCCAGCAGTGACTCGGGACAAAGCACAGATACGCAGTATTTT	CASSDSGQSTDTQYF
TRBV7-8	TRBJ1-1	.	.	TGTGCCAGCAGCTGGAGAATGAACACTGAAGCTTTCTTT	CASSWRMNTEAFF
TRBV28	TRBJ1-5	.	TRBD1	TGTGCCAGCAGTGACGGGACAGGGCGTAATCAGCCCCAGCATTTT	CASSDGTGRNQPQHF
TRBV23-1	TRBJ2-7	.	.	TGCGCCAGCAGTCCCAACAGAACGCGACGGTCCCCACGTTTTACCTACGAGCAGTACTTC	CASSPNRTRRSPRFTYEQYF
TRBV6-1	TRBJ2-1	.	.	TGTGCCAGCAGTGGGAGGGCCCCCAATGAGCAGTTCTTC	CASSGRAPNEQFF
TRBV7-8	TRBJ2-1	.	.	TGTGCCAGCAGCTTAGGGCTGAATGAGCAGTTCTTC	CASSLGLNEQFF
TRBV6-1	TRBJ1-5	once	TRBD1	TGTGCCAGCAGCTACCGGACAGGGGGACAGCCCCAGCATTTT	CASSYRTGGQPQHF
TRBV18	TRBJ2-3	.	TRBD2	TGTGCCAGCTCACCAACATACGGGACTACCAACACAGATACGCAGTATTTT	CASSPTYGTTNTDTQYF
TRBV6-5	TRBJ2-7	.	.	TGTGCCAGCAGGCCCCCAGGACAGTCCTACGAGCAGTACTTC	CASRPPGQSYEQYF
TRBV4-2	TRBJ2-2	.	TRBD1	TGTGCCAGCAGCCAAGGTTTTACAGGGGGTGACACCGGGGAGCTGTTTTTT	CASSQGFTGGDTGELFF
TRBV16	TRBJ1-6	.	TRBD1	TGTGCCAGCAGCCTTCGCTCCGGGACAGGGAATTCACCCCTCCACTTT	CASSLRSGTGNSPLHF
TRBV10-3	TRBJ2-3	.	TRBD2	TGTGCCATCAGTGAGACTGGGGGGGGAAGCCCACATAGCACAGATACGCAGTATTTT	CAISETGGGSPHSTDTQYF
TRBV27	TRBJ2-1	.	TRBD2	TGTGCCAGCACCTATAGCGGGAACGGGGCCAATGAGCAGTTCTTC	CASTYSGNGANEQFF
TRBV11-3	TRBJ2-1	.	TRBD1	TGTGCCAGCAGTCAGGGGACAGGGTCGTCCTACAATGAGCAGTTCTTC	CASSQGTGSSYNEQFF
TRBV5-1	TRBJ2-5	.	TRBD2	TGCGCCAGCAGCTTGGACACGGGAGGGGAGACCCAGTACTTC	CASSLDTGGETQYF
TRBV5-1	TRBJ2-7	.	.	TGCGCCAGCAGCCCTGGGCAGGCCCTTTACGAGCAGTACTTC	CASSPGQALYEQYF
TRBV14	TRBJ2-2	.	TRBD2	TGTGCCAGCAGCCAGAGGACTAGCGGGATCGGGGAGCTGTTTTTT	CASSQRTSGIGELFF
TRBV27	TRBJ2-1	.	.	TGTGCCAGCAGGGTTTCACCTCTCCCGGGACTGGATTACAATGAGCAGTTCTTC	CASRVSPLPGLDYNEQFF
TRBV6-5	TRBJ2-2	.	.	TGTGCCAGCAGTTACAATAGGAACACCGGGGAGCTGTTTTTT	CASSYNRNTGELFF
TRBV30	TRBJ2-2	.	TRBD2	TGTGCCTGGAGTATCGGGCGGGGGAGCACCGGGGAGCTGTTTTTT	CAWSIGRGSTGELFF
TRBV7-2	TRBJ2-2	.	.	TGTGCCAGCAGCCTATTCCGGGAGTTTTCCACCGGGGAGCTGTTTTTT	CASSLFREFSTGELFF
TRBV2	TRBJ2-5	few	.	TGTGCCAGCAGTGTCTCGCGAGAGACCCAGTACTTC	CASSVSRETQYF
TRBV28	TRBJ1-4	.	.	TGTGCCAGCAGTTTCGTGCTAAAAGAAAAACTGTTTTTT	CASSFVLKEKLFF
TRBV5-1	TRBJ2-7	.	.	TGCGCCAGCAGCTTGGGAGGTATTGACGAGCAGTACTTC	CASSLGGIDEQYF
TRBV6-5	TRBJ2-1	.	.	TGTGCCACGAAGCCCGGGGTCACCTACAATGAGCAGTTCTTC	CATKPGVTYNEQFF
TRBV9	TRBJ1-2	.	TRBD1	TGTGCCAGCAGCGCTTCCGGGACAGGGAGTTTCTATGGCTACACCTTC	CASSASGTGSFYGYTF
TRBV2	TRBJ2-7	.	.	TGTGCCAGCAGTGACAGGGGTATCTCCTACGAGCAGTACTTC	CASSDRGISYEQYF
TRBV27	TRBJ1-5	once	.	TGTGCCAGCAGATCGGGATACAATCAGCCCCAGCATTTT	CASRSGYNQPQHF
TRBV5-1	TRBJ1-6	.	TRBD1	TGCGCCAGCACCGCGCCCTCGGGACAGGGCCATTATAATTCACCCCTCCACTTT	CASTAPSGQGHYNSPLHF
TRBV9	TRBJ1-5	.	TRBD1	TGTGCCAGCAGCGTTACAGGGGGCGAGGGTCAGCCCCAGCATTTT	CASSVTGGEGQPQHF
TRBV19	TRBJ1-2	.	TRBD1	TGTGCCAGTAGTTCCCTAGACAGGGTGAATTATGGCTACACCTTC	CASSSLDRVNYGYTF
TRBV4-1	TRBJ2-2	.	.	TGCGCCAGCAGCCAGGAAGGGGCAGTACCCAAAGAGCTGTTTTTT	CASSQEGAVPKELFF
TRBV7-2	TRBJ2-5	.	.	TGTGCCAGCAGCTCGGCGGCGAGCGGGACCCAGTACTTC	CASSSAASGTQYF
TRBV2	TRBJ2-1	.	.	TGTGCCAGCAGTTTAGACAGCAGCTCCTACAATGAGCAGTTCTTC	CASSLDSSSYNEQFF
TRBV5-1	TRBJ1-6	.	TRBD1	TGCGCCAGCAGCTTGGGGGACAGGGCATCACCCCTCCACTTT	CASSLGDRASPLHF
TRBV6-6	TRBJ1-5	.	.	TGTGCCAGCAGTTACTTAGGACATAATAGCAATCAGCCCCAGCATTTT	CASSYLGHNSNQPQHF
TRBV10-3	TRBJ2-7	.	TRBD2	TGTGCCATCAATTCGGGACTATTAGCCTACGAGCAGTACTTC	CAINSGLLAYEQYF
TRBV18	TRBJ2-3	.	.	TGTGCCAGCTCACCAAGGCTAGCCGCAGATACGCAGTATTTT	CASSPRLAADTQYF
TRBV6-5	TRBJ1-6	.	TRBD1	TGTGCCAGCAGAAGTCTGACAGGGTGGAATTCACCCCTCCACTTT	CASRSLTGWNSPLHF
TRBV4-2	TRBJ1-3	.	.	TGTGCCAGCAGCCAAGCACCTCTAGCTTCGGGCTTTGTTGGCGGCACCATATATTTT	CASSQAPLASGFVGGTIYF
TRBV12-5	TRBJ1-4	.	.	TGTGCTAGTGGTTGGGGGACTTCTACGGAAAAACTGTTTTTT	CASGWGTSTEKLFF
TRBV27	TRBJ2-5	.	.	TGTGCCAGCAGTATAACGGACAACCAAGAGACCCAGTACTTC	CASSITDNQETQYF
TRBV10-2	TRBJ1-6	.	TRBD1	TGCGCCAGCACCCTCGACAGGGGTGATTCACCCCTCCACTTT	CASTLDRGDSPLHF
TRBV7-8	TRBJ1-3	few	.	TGTGCCAGCAGCCCGCCCGGCTCTGGAAACACCATATATTTT	CASSPPGSGNTIYF
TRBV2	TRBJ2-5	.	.	TGTGCCAGCAGTGATAGACTTCAAGAGACCCAGTACTTC	CASSDRLQETQYF
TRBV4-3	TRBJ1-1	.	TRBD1	TGCGCCAGCAGCCAGGAAGAAACAGGGGAAGGGACTGAAGCTTTCTTT	CASSQEETGEGTEAFF
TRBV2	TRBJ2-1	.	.	TGTGCCAGCACCGCCTGGCAGGGGGGTTTCTACAATGAGCAGTTCTTC	CASTAWQGGFYNEQFF
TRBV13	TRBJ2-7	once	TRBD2	TGTGCCAGCAGCGCTACTAGCGGGGGACGGGGGTCTGGAAAGCAGTACTTC	CASSATSGGRGSGKQYF
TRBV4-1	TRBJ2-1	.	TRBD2	TGCGCCAGCAGCCAAGGTATAGCGGGAGGTCGGAGTGAGCAGTTCTTC	CASSQGIAGGRSEQFF
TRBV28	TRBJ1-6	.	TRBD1	TGTGCCAGCAGTGTCGGACAGGGGGCCTCACCCCTCCACTTT	CASSVGQGASPLHF
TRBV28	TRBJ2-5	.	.	TGTGCCAGCAGTACCCTTAGAAAGACCCAGTACTTC	CASSTLRKTQYF
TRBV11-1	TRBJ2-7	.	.	TGTGCCAGCAGCCTCTTGGCAGGGTTGTTGTACGAGCAGTACTTC	CASSLLAGLLYEQYF
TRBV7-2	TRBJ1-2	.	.	TGTGCCACCAGCGGGAGCTATGGCTACACCTTC	CATSGSYGYTF